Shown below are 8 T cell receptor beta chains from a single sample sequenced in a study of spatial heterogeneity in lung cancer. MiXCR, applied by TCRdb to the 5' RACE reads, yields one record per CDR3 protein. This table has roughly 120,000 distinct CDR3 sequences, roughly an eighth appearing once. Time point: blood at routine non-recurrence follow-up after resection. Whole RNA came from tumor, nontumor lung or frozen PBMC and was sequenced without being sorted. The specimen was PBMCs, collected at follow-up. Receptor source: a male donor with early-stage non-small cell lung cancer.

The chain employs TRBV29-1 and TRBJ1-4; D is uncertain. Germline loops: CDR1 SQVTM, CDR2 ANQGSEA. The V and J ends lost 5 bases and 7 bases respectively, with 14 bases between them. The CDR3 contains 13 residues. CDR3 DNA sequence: TGCAGCGTTAGAACGGCATATGGTGAAAAACTGTTTTTT. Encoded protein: CSVRTAYGEKLFF.

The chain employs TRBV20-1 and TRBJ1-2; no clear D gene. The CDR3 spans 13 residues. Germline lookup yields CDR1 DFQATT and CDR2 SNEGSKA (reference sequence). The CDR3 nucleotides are TGCAGCCGCTTGGAACCTGGGTACTATGGCTACACCTTC. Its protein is CSRLEPGYYGYTF.

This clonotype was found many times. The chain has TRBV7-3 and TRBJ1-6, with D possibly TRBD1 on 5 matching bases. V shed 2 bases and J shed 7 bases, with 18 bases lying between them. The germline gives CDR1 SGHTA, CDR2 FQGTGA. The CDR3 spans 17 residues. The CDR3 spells CASSLGLIGTLNSPLHF. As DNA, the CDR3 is TGTGCCAGCAGCTTAGGTCTAATCGGGACCTTGAATTCACCCCTCCACTTT.

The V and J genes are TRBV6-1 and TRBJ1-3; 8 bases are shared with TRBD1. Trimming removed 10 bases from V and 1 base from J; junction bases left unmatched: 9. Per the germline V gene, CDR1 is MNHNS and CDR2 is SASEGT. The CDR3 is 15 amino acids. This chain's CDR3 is CATKTGTGSGNTIYF. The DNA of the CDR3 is TGTGCCACCAAAACCGGGACAGGATCTGGAAACACCATATATTTT.

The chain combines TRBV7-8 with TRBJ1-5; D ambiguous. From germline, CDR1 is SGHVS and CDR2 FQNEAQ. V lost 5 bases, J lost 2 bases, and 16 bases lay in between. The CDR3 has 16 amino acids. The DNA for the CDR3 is TGTGCCAGCAGCCCCCGAGCGGGTAGGGGCAATCAGCCCCAGCATTTT. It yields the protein CASSPRAGRGNQPQHF.

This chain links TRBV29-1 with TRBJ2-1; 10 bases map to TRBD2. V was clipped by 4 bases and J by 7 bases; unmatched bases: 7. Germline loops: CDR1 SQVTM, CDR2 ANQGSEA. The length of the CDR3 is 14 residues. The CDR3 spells CSVGLTSGINEQFF. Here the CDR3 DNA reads TGCAGCGTTGGTCTCACTAGCGGGATAAATGAGCAGTTCTTC.

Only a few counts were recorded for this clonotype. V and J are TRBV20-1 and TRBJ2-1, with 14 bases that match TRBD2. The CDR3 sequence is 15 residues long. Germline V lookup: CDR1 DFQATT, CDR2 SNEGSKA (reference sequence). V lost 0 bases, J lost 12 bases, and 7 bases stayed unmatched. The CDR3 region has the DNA TGCAGTGCTAGAGATCCTGGACTAGCGGGGGGTAGGCAGTTCTTC. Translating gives CSARDPGLAGGRQFF.

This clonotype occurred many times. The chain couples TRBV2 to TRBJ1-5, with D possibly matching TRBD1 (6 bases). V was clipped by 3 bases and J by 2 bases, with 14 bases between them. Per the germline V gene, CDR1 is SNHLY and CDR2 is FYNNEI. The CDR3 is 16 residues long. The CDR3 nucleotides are TGTGCCAGCAGTGACCCAGGGGCAAAAGGCAATCAGCCCCAGCATTTT. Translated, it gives CASSDPGAKGNQPQHF. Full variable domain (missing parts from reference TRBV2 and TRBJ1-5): EPEVTQTPSHQVTQMGQEVILRCVPISNHLYFYWYRQILGQKVEFLVSFYNNEISEKSEIFDDQFSVERPDGSNFTLKIRSTKLEDSAMYFCASSDPGAKGNQPQHFGDGTRLSIL.